These 9 T cell receptor beta chains share one sample of origin, sequenced in a study of cytomegalovirus exposure and HLA in healthy donors. Amplification used 60 Vbeta primers and 13 Jbeta primers. Assay: immunoSEQ multiplex PCR; the TCRdb copy retains only in-frame clones and omits some. The sample lists hundreds of thousands of clones, roughly 91% seen once, with less than 1.2% in the top ten. Sequenced sample: PBMCs. Receptors originate from a woman aged 18-29 years in good health and CMV-seronegative.

The rearrangement links TRBV6-5 to TRBJ1-6; possible D gene TRBD1, 5 bases. In germline, CDR1 is MNHEY, CDR2 SVGAGI. CDR3 length: 13 residues. V gave up 0 bases and J gave up 13 bases, with 10 bases separating them. CDR3 loop: CASSYSSRAPLHF. The CDR3 region has the DNA TGTGCCAGCAGTTACTCCTCCAGGGCCCCCCTCCACTTT.

J is TRBJ1-2 and V is TRBV2; weak D call: TRBD1 (6 bases). The germline CDR1 and CDR2 sequences are SNHLY and FYNNEI. There are 15 residues in the CDR3. V was trimmed by 1 base and J by 4 bases, leaving 13 bases between them. The CDR3 is CASSEVPQGFYGYTF. The CDR3 region has the DNA TGTGCCAGCAGTGAAGTTCCGCAGGGGTTCTATGGCTACACCTTC. Looking up the rest from reference TRBV2 and TRBJ1-2 gives the full variable domain: EPEVTQTPSHQVTQMGQEVILRCVPISNHLYFYWYRQILGQKVEFLVSFYNNEISEKSEIFDDQFSVERPDGSNFTLKIRSTKLEDSAMYFCASSEVPQGFYGYTFGSGTRLTVV.

The V call is TRBV2, the J call TRBJ2-4, with D possibly TRBD1 on 6 matching bases. Germline V gene data show CDR1 as SNHLY and CDR2 as FYNNEI. The ends were cut back, 7 bases at V and 6 bases at J, with 19 bases in the middle. The CDR3 covers 15 residues. For the CDR3, the DNA is TGTGCCAGCACCAAAGACAGGAAAGGCGCAAACATTCAGTACTTC. The encoded protein is CASTKDRKGANIQYF.

This clone occurred a few times. The chain employs TRBV5-4 and TRBJ2-5; 9 bases agree with TRBD1. The germline CDR1 and CDR2 sequences are SGHNT and YYREEE (reference sequence). The CDR3 spans 14 residues. V was pared by 2 bases and J by 4 bases, with 3 bases of the junction left unmatched. The CDR3 protein is CASSFVDRGETQYF. The DNA for the CDR3 is TGTGCCAGCAGCTTCGTGGACAGGGGAGAGACCCAGTACTTC.

The chain uses TRBV19 and TRBJ2-3, with D possibly TRBD2 on 6 matching bases. Germline CDR1 is LNHDA and CDR2 is SQIVND (reference sequence). This CDR3 spans 13 amino acids. V gave up 3 bases and J gave up 6 bases, with 10 bases separating them. For the CDR3, the DNA is TGTGCCAGTAGTATGGGGGGATTTGATACGCAGTATTTT. Protein: CASSMGGFDTQYF. The variable domain in full, with the rest retrieved from reference TRBV19 and TRBJ2-3, is DGGITQSPKYLFRKEGQNVTLSCEQNLNHDAMYWYRQDPGQGLRLIYYSQIVNDFQKGDIAEGYSVSREKKESFPLTVTSAQKNPTAFYLCASSMGGFDTQYFGPGTRLTVL.

CDR3 coding DNA: TGTGCCAGCAGTGACACCTTACAGGGGCGGTCTGAAGCTTTCTTT. It is translated as CASSDTLQGRSEAFF. The chain joins TRBV27 to TRBJ1-1; the match to TRBD1 covers 7 bases. This CDR3 has 15 residues. CDR1 and CDR2 from the germline V gene are MNHEY and SMNVEV (reference sequence). Unmatched junction bases numbered 12, after V lost 5 bases and J lost 6 bases.

The chain recombines TRBV6-6 with TRBJ2-1; the match to TRBD2 covers 7 bases. V lost 2 bases and J lost 3; bases outside the gene matches: 7. Germline loops: CDR1 MNHNY, CDR2 SVGAGI (reference sequence). This CDR3 is built from 16 residues. The CDR3 is CASSYLGTKDYNEQFF. DNA for the CDR3: TGTGCCAGCAGTTACCTCGGGACTAAAGACTACAATGAGCAGTTCTTC.

In DNA form, the CDR3 reads TGTGCCAGCAGCCTTGGTCTAGCGGGGGGCACAGATACGCAGTATTTT. It is translated as CASSLGLAGGTDTQYF. J is TRBJ2-3 and V is TRBV5-5, with TRBD2 matching over 10 bases. The germline CDR1 and CDR2 sequences are SGHKS and YYEKEE (reference sequence). Losses at the gene ends were 4 bases for V and 1 base for J; bases not matched to a gene: 6. The CDR3 runs 16 residues. Complete variable domain (other parts from reference TRBV5-5 and TRBJ2-3): DAGVTQSPTHLIKTRGQQVTLRCSPISGHKSVSWYQQVLGQGPQFIFQYYEKEERGRGNFPDRFSARQFPNYSSELNVNALLLGDSALYLCASSLGLAGGTDTQYFGPGTRLTVL.

The chain employs TRBV7-8 and TRBJ1-2; a possible D gene is TRBD1 (6 bases). Germline V lookup: CDR1 SGHVS, CDR2 FQNEAQ. Trimming took off 3 bases at V and 2 bases at J, with 10 bases between the two ends. This CDR3 is built from 14 residues. This CDR3 reads CASSLKQGNYGYTF. CDR3 DNA: TGTGCCAGCAGCTTGAAACAGGGAAACTATGGCTACACCTTC.